This T cell receptor (beta chain) was identified during a study of T cells in Graves' hyperthyroidism and ophthalmopathy. Points from the study as a whole: Most expanded thyroid clonotypes above 0.001 recurred in blood. Prediction of ophthalmopathy progression came a median roughly 6.4 months pre-onset.

Of note for this clonotype: What it recognizes is unknown.

Each patient was aged 18 to 65 and had newly diagnosed hyperthyroidism of under 2 months' duration. TCR beta CDR3 regions were amplified from RNA transcripts. A set of HTBI primers served as the primers for a first-round RT-PCR of the TCR CDR3. TCRdb reprocessed the multiplex PCR reads with MiXCR, giving one entry per CDR3 protein. This sample carries about 840,000 distinct CDR3 sequences, about 38% of them seen once, and the ten largest clones take around 10%. The CDR3 runs to 13 residues. Germline loops: CDR1 SGDLS, CDR2 YYNGEE. Trimming shortened V by 5 bases and J by 4 bases, and 7 bases separated the two germline ends.

Sequenced: blood. The chain uses TRBV9 and TRBJ2-6; D uncertain. The receptor was isolated from a man between 18 and 29 years old with Graves' hyperthyroidism. CDR3 residues: CASRKEGANVLTF. The CDR3 coding sequence is TGTGCCAGCAGAAAAGAGGGGGCCAACGTCCTGACTTTC. The whole variable domain, filled in from reference TRBV9 and TRBJ2-6, reads DSGVTQTPKHLITATGQRVTLRCSPRSGDLSVYWYQQSLDQGLQFLIQYYNGEERAKGNILERFSAQQFPDLHSELNLSSLELGDSALYFCASRKEGANVLTFGAGSRLTVL.